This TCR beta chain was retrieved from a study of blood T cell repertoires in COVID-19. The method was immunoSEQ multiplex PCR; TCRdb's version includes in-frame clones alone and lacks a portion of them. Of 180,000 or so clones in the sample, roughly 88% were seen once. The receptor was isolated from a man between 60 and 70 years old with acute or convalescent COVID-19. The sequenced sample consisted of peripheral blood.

This CDR3 is CASSLGGPYEQYF. The CDR3 region has the DNA TGTGCCAGCAGTTTAGGGGGCCCCTACGAGCAGTACTTC. The J gene is TRBJ2-7, the V gene TRBV12-3 or TRBV12-4; D is perhaps TRBD1 (5 bases). Between the trimmed V and J ends, which lost 1 base and 2 bases, there was a span of 6 bases. This CDR3 contains 13 residues.